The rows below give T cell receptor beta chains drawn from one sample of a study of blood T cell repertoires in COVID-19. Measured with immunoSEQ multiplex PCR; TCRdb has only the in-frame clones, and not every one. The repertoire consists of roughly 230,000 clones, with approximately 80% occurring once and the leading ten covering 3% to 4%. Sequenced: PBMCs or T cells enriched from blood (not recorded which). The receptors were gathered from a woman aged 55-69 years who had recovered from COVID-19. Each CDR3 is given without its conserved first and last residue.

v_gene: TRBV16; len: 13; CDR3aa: ASSQLRQSNQPQH
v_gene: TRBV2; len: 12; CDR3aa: ASSVGVSGNTIY
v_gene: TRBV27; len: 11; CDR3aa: ASSLVETQPQH
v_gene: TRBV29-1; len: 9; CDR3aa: SVGGGYGQY
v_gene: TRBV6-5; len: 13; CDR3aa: ASSYLQGAGNTIY
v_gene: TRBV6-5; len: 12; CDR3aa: ASSWPGGDQPQH
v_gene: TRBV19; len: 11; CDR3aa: ASSYSGIYEQY
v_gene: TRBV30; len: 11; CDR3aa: AFSPSGQETQY
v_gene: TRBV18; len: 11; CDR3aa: ASSPQGNTEAF
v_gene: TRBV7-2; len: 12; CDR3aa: ASSPGQRHTEAF
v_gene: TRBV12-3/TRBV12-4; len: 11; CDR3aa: ASRAGGGEPQH
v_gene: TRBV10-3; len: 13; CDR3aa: AISESGQPTGGYT
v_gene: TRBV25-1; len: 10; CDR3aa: ASSASFLEQY
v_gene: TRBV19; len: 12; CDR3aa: ASSLPTGHQPQH
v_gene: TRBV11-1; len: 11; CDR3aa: ASSLVGYSPLH
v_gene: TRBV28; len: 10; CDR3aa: ASSSEHPEQF
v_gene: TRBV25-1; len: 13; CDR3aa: ASSESQGANSPLH